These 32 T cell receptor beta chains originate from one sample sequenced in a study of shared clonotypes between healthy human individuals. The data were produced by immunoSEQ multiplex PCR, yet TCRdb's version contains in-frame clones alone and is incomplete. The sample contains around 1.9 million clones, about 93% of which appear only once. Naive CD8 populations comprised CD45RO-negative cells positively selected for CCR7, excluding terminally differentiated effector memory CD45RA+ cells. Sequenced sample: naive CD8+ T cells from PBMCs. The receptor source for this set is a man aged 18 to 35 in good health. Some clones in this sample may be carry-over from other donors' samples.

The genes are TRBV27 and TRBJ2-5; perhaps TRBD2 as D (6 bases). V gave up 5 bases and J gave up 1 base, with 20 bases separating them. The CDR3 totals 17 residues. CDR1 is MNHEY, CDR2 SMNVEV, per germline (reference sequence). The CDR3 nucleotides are TGTGCCAGCAGTCCACGACTGAGCGGAGGGATCCAAGAGACCCAGTACTTC. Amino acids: CASSPRLSGGIQETQYF.

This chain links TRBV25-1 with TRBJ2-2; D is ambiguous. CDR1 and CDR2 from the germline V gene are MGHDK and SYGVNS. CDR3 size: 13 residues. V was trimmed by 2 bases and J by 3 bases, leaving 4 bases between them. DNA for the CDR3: TGTGCCAGCAGTGAACGGTACACCGGGGAGCTGTTTTTT. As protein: CASSERYTGELFF.

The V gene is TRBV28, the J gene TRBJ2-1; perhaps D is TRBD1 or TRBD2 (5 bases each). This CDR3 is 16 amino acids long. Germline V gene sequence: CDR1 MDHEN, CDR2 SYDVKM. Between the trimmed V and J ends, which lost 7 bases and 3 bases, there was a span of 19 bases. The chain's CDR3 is CASKSPLGAHYNEQFF. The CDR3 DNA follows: TGTGCCAGCAAGAGTCCACTAGGGGCTCACTACAATGAGCAGTTCTTC.

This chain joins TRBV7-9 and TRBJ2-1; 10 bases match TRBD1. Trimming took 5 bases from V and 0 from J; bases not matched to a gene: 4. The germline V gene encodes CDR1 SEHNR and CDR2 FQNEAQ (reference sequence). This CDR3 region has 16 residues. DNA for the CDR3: TGTGCCAGCAGCCGAGACAGGGGGCTCTCCTACAATGAGCAGTTCTTC. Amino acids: CASSRDRGLSYNEQFF.

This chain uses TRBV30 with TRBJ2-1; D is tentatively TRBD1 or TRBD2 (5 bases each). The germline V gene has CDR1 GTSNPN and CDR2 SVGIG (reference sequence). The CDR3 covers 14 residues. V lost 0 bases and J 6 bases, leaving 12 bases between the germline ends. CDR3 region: CAWSVGVGVNEQFF. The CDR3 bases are TGTGCCTGGAGTGTGGGAGTGGGGGTCAATGAGCAGTTCTTC.

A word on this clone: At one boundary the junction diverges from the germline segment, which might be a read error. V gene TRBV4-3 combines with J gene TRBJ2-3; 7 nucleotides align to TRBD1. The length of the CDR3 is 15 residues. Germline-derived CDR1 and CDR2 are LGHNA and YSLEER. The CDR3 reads CASSKETGISDTQYF. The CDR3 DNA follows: TGCGCCAGCAGCAAAGAGACAGGGATTAGTGATACGCAGTATTTT.

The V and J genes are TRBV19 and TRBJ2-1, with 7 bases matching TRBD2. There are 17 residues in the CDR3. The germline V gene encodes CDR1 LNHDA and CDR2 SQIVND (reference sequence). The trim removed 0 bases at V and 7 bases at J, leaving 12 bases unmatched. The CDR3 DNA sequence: TGTGCCAGTAGTATAGATCGGGCACGGGGGGATTGGAATGAGCAGTTCTTC. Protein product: CASSIDRARGDWNEQFF. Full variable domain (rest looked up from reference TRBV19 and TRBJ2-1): DGGITQSPKYLFRKEGQNVTLSCEQNLNHDAMYWYRQDPGQGLRLIYYSQIVNDFQKGDIAEGYSVSREKKESFPLTVTSAQKNPTAFYLCASSIDRARGDWNEQFFGPGTRLTVL.

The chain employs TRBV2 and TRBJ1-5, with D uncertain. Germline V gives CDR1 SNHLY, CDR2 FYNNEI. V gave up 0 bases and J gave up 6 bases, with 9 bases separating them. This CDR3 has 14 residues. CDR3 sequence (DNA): TGTGCCAGCAGTGAAGCGAAAGTGGGTCAGCCCCAGCATTTT. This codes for CASSEAKVGQPQHF.

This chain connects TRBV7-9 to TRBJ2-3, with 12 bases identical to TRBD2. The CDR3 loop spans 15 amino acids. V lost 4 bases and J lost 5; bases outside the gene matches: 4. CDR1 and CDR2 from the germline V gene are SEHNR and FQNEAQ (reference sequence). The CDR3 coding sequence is TGTGCCAGCAGCTCGACTAGCGGGGGCCGAGATACGCAGTATTTT. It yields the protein CASSSTSGGRDTQYF.

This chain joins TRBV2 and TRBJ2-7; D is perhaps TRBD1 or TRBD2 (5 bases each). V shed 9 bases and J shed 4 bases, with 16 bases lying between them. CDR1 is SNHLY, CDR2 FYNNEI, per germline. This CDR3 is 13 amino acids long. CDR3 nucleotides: TGTGCCAGGGAAACCGGGGCCGGGTACGAGCAGTACTTC. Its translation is CARETGAGYEQYF.

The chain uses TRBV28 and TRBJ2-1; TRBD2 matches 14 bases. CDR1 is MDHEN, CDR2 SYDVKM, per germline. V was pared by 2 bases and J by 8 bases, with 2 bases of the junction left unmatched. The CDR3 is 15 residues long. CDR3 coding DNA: TGTGCCAGCAGTTTAGGGACTAGCGGGAGCGATGAGCAGTTCTTC. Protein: CASSLGTSGSDEQFF.

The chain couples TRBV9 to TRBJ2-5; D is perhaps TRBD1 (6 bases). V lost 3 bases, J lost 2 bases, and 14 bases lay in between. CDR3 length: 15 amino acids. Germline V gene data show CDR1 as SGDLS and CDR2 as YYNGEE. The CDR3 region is CASSARQAGQETQYF. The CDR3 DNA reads TGTGCCAGCAGCGCCAGACAGGCCGGACAAGAGACCCAGTACTTC.

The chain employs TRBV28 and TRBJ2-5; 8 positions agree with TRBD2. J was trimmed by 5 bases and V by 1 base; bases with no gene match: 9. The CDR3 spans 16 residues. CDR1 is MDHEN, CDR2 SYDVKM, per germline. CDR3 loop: CASSLLRLAFGETQYF. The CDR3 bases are TGTGCCAGCAGTTTATTGCGACTAGCGTTTGGGGAGACCCAGTACTTC.

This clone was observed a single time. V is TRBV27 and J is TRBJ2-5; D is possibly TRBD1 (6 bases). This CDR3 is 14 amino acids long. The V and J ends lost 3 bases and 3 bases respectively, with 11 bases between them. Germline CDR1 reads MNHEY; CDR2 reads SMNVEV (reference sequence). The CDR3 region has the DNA TGTGCCAGCAGTTTGCAGGACAGTAAAGAGACCCAGTACTTC. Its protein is CASSLQDSKETQYF.

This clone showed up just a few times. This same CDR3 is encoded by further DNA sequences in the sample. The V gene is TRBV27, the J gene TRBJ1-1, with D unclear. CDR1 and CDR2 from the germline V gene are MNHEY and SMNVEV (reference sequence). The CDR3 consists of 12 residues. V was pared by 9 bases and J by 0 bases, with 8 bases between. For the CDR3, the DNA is TGTGCCAGTTCTCGTTTGAACACTGAAGCTTTCTTT. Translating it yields CASSRLNTEAFF.

CDR3 DNA: TGTGCCAGCAGTGGAGGCTACATGAACACTGAAGCTTTCTTT. As protein: CASSGGYMNTEAFF. The chain links TRBV2 to TRBJ1-1; D is uncertain. Germline CDR1 SNHLY, CDR2 FYNNEI. CDR3 length: 14 residues. Trimming took off 4 bases at V and 0 bases at J, with 9 bases between the two ends.

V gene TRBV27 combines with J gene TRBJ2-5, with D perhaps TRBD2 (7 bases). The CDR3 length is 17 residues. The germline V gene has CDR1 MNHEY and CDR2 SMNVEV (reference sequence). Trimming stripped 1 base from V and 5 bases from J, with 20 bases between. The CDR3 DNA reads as TGTGCCAGCAGTTTATACCCCCCGACGGGGGGCTTGGAGACCCAGTACTTC. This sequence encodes CASSLYPPTGGLETQYF.

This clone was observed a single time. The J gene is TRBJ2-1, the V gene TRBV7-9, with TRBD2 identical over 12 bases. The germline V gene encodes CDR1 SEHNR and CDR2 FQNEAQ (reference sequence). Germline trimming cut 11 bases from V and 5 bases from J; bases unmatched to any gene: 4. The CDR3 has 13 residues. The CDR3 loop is CALGLAGNNEQFF. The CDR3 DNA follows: TGTGCCCTTGGACTAGCGGGGAACAATGAGCAGTTCTTC.

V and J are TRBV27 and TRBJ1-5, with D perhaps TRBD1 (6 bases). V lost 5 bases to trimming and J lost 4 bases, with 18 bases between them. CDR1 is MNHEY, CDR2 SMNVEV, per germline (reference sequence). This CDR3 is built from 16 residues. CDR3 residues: CASSPLGGHLNQPQHF. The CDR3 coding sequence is TGTGCCAGCAGTCCCCTCGGGGGCCACCTTAATCAGCCCCAGCATTTT.

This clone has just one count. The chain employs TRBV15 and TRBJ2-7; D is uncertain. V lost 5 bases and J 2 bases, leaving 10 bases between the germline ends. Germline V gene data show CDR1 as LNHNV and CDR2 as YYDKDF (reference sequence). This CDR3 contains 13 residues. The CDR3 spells CATSHYPPYEQYF. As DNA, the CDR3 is TGTGCCACCAGCCACTACCCCCCCTACGAGCAGTACTTC.

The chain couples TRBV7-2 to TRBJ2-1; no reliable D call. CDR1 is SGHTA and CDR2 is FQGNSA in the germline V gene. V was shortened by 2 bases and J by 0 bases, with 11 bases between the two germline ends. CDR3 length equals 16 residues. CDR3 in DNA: TGTGCCAGCAGCTTAACCAGCCTTAACTCCTACAATGAGCAGTTCTTC. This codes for CASSLTSLNSYNEQFF.

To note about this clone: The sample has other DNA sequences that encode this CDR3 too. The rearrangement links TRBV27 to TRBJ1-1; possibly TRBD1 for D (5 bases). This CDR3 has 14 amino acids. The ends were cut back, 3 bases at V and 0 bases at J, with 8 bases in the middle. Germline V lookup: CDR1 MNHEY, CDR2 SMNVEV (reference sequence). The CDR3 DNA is TGTGCCAGCAGTTTTGGGGGGTTGAACACTGAAGCTTTCTTT. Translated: CASSFGGLNTEAFF.

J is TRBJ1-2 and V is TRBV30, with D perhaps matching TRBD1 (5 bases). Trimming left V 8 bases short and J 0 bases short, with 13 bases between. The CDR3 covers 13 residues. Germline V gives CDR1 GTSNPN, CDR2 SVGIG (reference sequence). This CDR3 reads CARESGPNYGYTF. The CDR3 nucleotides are TGTGCCAGAGAGTCGGGGCCTAACTATGGCTACACCTTC.

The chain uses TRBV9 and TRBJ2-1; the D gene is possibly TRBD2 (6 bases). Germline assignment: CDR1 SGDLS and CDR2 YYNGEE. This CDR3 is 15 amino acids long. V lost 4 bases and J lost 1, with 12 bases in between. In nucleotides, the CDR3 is TGTGCCAGCAGCCGAAGCGGGCAATCCTACAATGAGCAGTTCTTC. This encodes CASSRSGQSYNEQFF.

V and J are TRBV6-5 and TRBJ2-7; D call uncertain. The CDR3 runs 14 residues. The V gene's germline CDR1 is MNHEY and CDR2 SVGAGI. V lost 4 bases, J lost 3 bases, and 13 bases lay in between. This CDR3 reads CASSSRAGHYEQYF. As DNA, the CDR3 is TGTGCCAGCAGTTCCCGGGCCGGTCACTACGAGCAGTACTTC.

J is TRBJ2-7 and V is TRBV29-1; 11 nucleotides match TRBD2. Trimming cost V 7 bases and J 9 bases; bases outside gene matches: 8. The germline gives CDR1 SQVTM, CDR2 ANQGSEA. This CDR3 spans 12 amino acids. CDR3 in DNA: TGCAGCGCCACTGGGACTAGCGGAGGGCAGTACTTC. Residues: CSATGTSGGQYF.

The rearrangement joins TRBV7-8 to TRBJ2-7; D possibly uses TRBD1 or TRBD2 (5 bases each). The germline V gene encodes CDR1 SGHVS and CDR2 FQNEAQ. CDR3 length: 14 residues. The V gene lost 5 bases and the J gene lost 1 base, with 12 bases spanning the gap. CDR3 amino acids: CASSPGAGSYEQYF. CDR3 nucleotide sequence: TGTGCCAGCAGCCCCGGGGCAGGGTCCTACGAGCAGTACTTC.

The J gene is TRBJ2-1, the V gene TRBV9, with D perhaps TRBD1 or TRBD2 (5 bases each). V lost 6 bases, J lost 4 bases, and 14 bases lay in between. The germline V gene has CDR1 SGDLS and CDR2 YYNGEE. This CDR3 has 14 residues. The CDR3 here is CASTGAPGYNEQFF. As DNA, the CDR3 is TGTGCCAGCACCGGGGCACCGGGGTACAATGAGCAGTTCTTC. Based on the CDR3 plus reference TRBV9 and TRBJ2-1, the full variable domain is DSGVTQTPKHLITATGQRVTLRCSPRSGDLSVYWYQQSLDQGLQFLIQYYNGEERAKGNILERFSAQQFPDLHSELNLSSLELGDSALYFCASTGAPGYNEQFFGPGTRLTVL.

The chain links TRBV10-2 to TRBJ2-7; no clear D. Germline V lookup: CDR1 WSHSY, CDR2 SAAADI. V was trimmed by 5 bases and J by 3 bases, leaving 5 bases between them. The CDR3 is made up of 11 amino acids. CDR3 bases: TGCGCCAGCAGTACAGACTACGAGCAGTACTTC. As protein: CASSTDYEQYF.

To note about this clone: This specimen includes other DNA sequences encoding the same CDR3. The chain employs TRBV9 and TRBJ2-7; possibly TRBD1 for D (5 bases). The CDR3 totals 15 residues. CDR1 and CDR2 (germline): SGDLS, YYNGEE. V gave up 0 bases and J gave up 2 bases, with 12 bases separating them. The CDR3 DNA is TGTGCCAGCAGCGTAGGTAGGGGTTCAGCCTACGAGCAGTACTTC. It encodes CASSVGRGSAYEQYF. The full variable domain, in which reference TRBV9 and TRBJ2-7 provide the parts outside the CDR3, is DSGVTQTPKHLITATGQRVTLRCSPRSGDLSVYWYQQSLDQGLQFLIQYYNGEERAKGNILERFSAQQFPDLHSELNLSSLELGDSALYFCASSVGRGSAYEQYFGPGTRLTVT.

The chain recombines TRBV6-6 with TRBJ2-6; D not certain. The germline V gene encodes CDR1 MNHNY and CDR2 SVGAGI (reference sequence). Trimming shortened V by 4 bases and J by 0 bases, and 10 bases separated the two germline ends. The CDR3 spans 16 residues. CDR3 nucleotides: TGTGCCAGCAGTTTCCCGGACGTCTCTGGGGCCAACGTCCTGACTTTC. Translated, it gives CASSFPDVSGANVLTF.

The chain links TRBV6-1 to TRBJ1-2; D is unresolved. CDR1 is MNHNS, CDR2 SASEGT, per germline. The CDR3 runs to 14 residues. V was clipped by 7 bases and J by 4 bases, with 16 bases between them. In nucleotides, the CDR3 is TGTGCCAGCAAGGTTAACCGAGGTGCCTATGGCTACACCTTC. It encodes CASKVNRGAYGYTF.